The clone carrying this TCR beta chain showed up just once. The target antigen is unknown. The sample originates from a study of T cell responses to AZD1222 COVID-19 vaccine. Whole-study findings and limits: Recipients of AZD1222 seropositive at baseline numbered only 5 or 6. Donors skewed white British and female; clonal diversity was possibly underestimated. CD4 TCRs covered the whole spike, strongest at regions 160-218 and 743-854.

The CDR3 totals 15 residues. Germline V gene sequence: CDR1 WSHSY, CDR2 SAAADI. Trimming took 3 bases from V and 3 from J, leaving 11 bases between them. Only in-frame clones appear in the TCRdb table, and some are missing; sequencing was by immunoSEQ multiplex PCR. Among about 100,000 clones listed, roughly 87% were seen once. Second-dose schedules of about 4 or about 12 weeks were combined. The sequencing here drew on peripheral blood, taken 28 days after the second AZD1222 dose. The genes are TRBV10-2 and TRBJ2-2; possible D gene TRBD2, 5 bases. The receptor was isolated from an adult who received the AZD1222 COVID-19 vaccine. The CDR3: CASSDHYGDTGELFF. The DNA of the CDR3 is TGCGCCAGCAGTGACCATTACGGGGACACCGGGGAGCTGTTTTTT.